This T cell receptor (beta chain) was obtained from a study of blood T cell repertoires in COVID-19. Study details: The origin of the acute and convalescent COVID-19 samples was the United States, Italy and Spain. PBMCs, B-cell-depleted T cells, or T cells were the source of the cDNA or gDNA that made up the material.

V trimming: 5 bases; J trimming: 3 bases; junction bases outside the gene matches: 10. CDR1 and CDR2 (germline): MDHEN, SYDVKM. The CDR3 runs 16 residues. Authors' processing steps: Cell counts per sample came from amplifying reference gene primers. Using immunoSEQ multiplex PCR, the repertoire was profiled, and TCRdb retains in-frame clones only, with some absent. V, J and clone size reflect that table, while D and trimming were determined from the DNA. Of about 90,000 clones detected, approximately 80% appear once; the ten largest clones hold about 13%. This clone came up once. The TCR sequence derives from a human donor in a cohort sampled during active COVID-19. Sequenced: peripheral blood. J is TRBJ2-1 and V is TRBV28; 7 bases are shared with TRBD1. CDR3 sequence: CASSEIGGQNYNEQFF. CDR3 nucleotide sequence: TGTGCCAGCAGTGAGATTGGGGGACAGAACTACAATGAGCAGTTCTTC. Variable domain in full (rest from reference TRBV28 and TRBJ2-1): DVKVTQSSRYLVKRTGEKVFLECVQDMDHENMFWYRQDPGLGLRLIYFSYDVKMKEKGDIPEGYSVSREKKERFSLILESASTNQTSMYLCASSEIGGQNYNEQFFGPGTRLTVL.